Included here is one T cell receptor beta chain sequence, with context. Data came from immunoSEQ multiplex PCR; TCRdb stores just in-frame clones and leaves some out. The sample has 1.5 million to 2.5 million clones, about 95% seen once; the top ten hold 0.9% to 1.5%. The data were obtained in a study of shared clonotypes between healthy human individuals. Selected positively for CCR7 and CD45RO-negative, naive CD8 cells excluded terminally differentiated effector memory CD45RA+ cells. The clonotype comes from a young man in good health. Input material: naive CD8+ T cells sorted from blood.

CDR3 sequence: CASSEIGQDYQETQYF. CDR3 sequence (DNA): TGTGCCAGCAGTGAAATCGGACAGGATTACCAAGAGACCCAGTACTTC. V usage is TRBV2 and J usage is TRBJ2-5; TRBD1 matches at 7 bases. Per the germline V gene, CDR1 is SNHLY and CDR2 is FYNNEI. CDR3 length equals 16 residues. With 2 bases clipped from V and 0 bases from J, the junction kept 6 bases outside the gene matches.